The T cell receptor (beta chain) described here comes from a study of cytomegalovirus exposure and HLA in healthy donors (dated by TCRdb to the late 2010s). Regarding the research as a whole: In an earlier analysis of about 560 of the donors, approximately 260 Gb of sequence data and 95 million to 130 million unique TCR beta sequences from roughly 180 million T cells were reported. An early release covering about 600 HLA-typed donors comprised about 320 gigabases of sequencing data and some 79 million unique TCR sequences. Of the roughly 410 genotyped donors, 65% to 90% were placed in the genetic ancestry cluster associated with self-reported Caucasian donors. The study was designed to test whether signatures of past pathogen exposure could be identified by cataloging public T cell receptors. The T cell repertoires of 666 subjects were profiled by immunosequencing and related to cytomegalovirus serostatus. Besides the first cohort of 500 to 700 subjects, a separate validation cohort made up of 120 different subjects was used. The study combined high-throughput TCR immunosequencing, statistical association of individual TCRs with disease status, and machine learning to predict cytomegalovirus infection status. A later analysis re-analyzed previously published TCR beta repertoires from 666 donors and added high-resolution HLA genotyping to study TCR occurrence patterns. Rather than drawing on any new phenotypic data, the later analysis identified candidate immune exposures from TCR beta sequences and the way those sequences occurred across donors. An earlier analysis of about 600 of the donors used high-throughput TCR beta sequencing to judge whether each TCR beta V gene segment behaved as functional or pseudogenic. Donor age, sex, ethnicity and CMV serostatus were compiled together with the repertoire data. Genome-wide SNP genotypes for about 65% of the 666 donors were used in a later genetic analysis, which treated that subset as a discovery cohort. Every repertoire in the discovery cohort had been generated on one and the same sequencing platform. HLA typing covered class I and class II loci at four-digit resolution. Typing coverage differed by locus: A, B, C, DRB1 and DQB1 were typed in roughly 620-630 donors, DQA1 in roughly 510, DPA1 in approximately 610, and DPB1 in roughly 450. Roughly 5 DR-DQ haplotypes were handled as single units for association and clustering, since linkage in the cohort was strong. Across under 500 genotyped donors of the cohort, an average of about 240,000 unique TCR beta nucleotide sequences per donor were sequenced, and roughly a sixth of those sequences were non-productive.

The study at large found these results: In vitro tests confirmed that a few of the cytomegalovirus-associated TCR beta chains recognize cytomegalovirus antigens. Assigning TCR associations to individual alleles was difficult when HLA alleles, especially DR and DQ, strongly co-occurred. A cluster of highly shared sequence variants was judged likely to be a technical artifact of the sequencing pipeline. An association between a missense DCLRE1C variant and V-gene and J-gene trimming of TCR beta chains was found in a later genetic analysis and replicated in an independent cohort. In this cohort, only TCR beta chains were sequenced, and detectable features were limited by the absence of alpha or paired-chain data. Because HLA typing was unavailable for some donors at each locus, only the typed subset was used in association tests. Correlated functional status among segregating V segments might be attributable to linkage disequilibrium, but an unknown experimental factor could not be ruled out. Several of the top co-occurrence clusters appeared to be linked to parvovirus B19, influenza, CMV and Epstein-Barr virus, according to a later analysis. The only immune exposure information available for the cohort was CMV serostatus. In a later analysis, most CMV-associated TCR beta chains were found to appear HLA-restricted, with HLA associations seemingly driven largely by CMV exposure. Broadly in line with IMGT annotations, most TCR beta V segments showed up in productive rearrangements about 90% or about 30% of the time in an earlier analysis of 587 of the donors. A later analysis found that TCR association rates varied across HLA loci, with DRB1 alleles showing the most associated TCRs and HLA-C alleles the fewest. Some IMGT-functional V segments, including TRBV6-2 and TRBV6-3, could not be told apart with the 87-base-pair reads, so those segments were excluded. Because counts were too low, 15 to 20 rarely observed V segments, including chromosome 9 orphons, were excluded from the earlier analysis of 587 of the donors. Across donors, most TCR sequences were observed very rarely, whereas some public TCRs were present in many individuals. According to a later genetic analysis, donors in an Asian-associated ancestry cluster had fewer N-insertions in productive TCRs than the approximately 630-donor mean. The authors suggested that the approach could potentially be extended to other disease states and immunological phenotypes. In a later analysis, HLA-associated TCR beta chains were found to be more clonally expanded and to have lower generation probabilities than equally common non-associated chains. A further reported finding was that TCR beta sequences accurately predicted the HLA-A and HLA-B alleles for most subjects in the first cohort. Sequencing depth was assumed to be roughly uniform across donors in the presence/absence analyses, though that assumption may not hold. The study gave a list of about 160 TCR beta chains associated with cytomegalovirus. In a later analysis, about 17,000 TCR beta sequences were associated with specific HLA alleles at a false discovery rate of 0.05. The classifier was reported to diagnose cytomegalovirus status with high specificity and sensitivity in both the original and validation cohorts.

The cohort consisted of 600 or so healthy bone marrow donors. At the time of sampling, every cohort member was nominally healthy, though immune exposures that went unrecorded were likely present. The donor was CMV seronegative and was included in the group of a few hundred seronegative cohort members. A peripheral blood sample was collected from each donor, and TCR beta sequencing was performed on peripheral blood mononuclear cells. The Qiagen DNeasy Blood Extraction Kit was used to extract genomic DNA from the blood cell samples. V lost 3 bases and J lost 2 bases; the stretch between them is 9 bases long. From a lookup of the germline V gene, CDR1 and CDR2 are SGHDT and YYEEEE. From cysteine to phenylalanine, the CDR3 is 13 amino acids long. Just the 39-base CDR3 DNA is kept, in frame starting at base 1. The receptor library was made with the immunoSEQ multiplex PCR assay. For the multiplex PCR, a mixture combining 60 forward primers for TCR Vbeta segments and 13 reverse primers for TCR Jbeta segments was used. The CDR3 region of rearranged TCR beta genes was amplified from genomic DNA with a multiplex PCR assay. The Illumina HiSeq System was used to sequence the amplified TCR beta libraries as 87-base-pair reads. Per the authors' processing: In a later analysis, 80 million or so unique TCR beta chains were counted across the 690 or so repertoires, and around 10 million of these chains were shared by at least two donors. Raw reads were error-corrected and collapsed into unique sequences with a nearest-neighbor algorithm that merged closely related sequences to remove PCR and sequencing errors. CDR3 sequences were aligned to IMGT reference sequences to assign V, D and J gene segments. For a sequence to be retained, at least a six-nucleotide match to both a V gene segment and a J gene segment was required. Rearrangements were called productive when the CDR3 lacked stop codons and stayed in frame with V and J; all others were non-productive. Following IMGT convention, CDR3 was defined as the stretch from the second conserved V-encoded cysteine up to the conserved J-encoded phenylalanine. The earlier analysis of about 590 of the donors excluded sequences that lacked an unambiguous match to a single V gene segment. In an earlier analysis of approximately 610 of the donors, V segments were called functional above 56.7% productive rearrangements and were called segregating when the between-donor standard deviation exceeded 5%. A statistical classification framework was built for diagnosing cytomegalovirus status from the catalog of TCR beta chain sequences. In a later analysis, TCR nucleotide sequences were compared against IMGT/GENE-DB human TR gene sequences so that V and J genes could be assigned. Using the TCRdist pipeline, a later analysis assigned CDR3 sequences along with most-parsimonious VDJ recombination scenarios. In a later analysis, each TCR beta chain was defined by its CDR3 amino acid sequence together with its V-gene family, and reads without a unique V-gene family were excluded. A later analysis removed 592 highly shared, low-generation-probability nucleotide sequences to deal with suspected cross-contamination and a sequencing artifact. In a later analysis, a clonal expansion index was calculated for each public chain from normalized within-repertoire ranks of inferred template counts. In a later analysis, generation probabilities were computed with a VDJ recombination model fitted to out-of-frame rearrangements, and the resulting probabilities were checked against IGoR. In a later analysis, TCR-TCR, TCR-HLA and TCR-CMV co-occurrence was scored with hypergeometric tests, and a repertoire-size bias correction was applied to TCR pairs. A later analysis estimated false discovery rates by permuting HLA or CMV assignments 20 times. A later analysis grouped co-occurring TCRs with DBSCAN, adding TCRdist sequence similarity when clustering within HLA-allele-positive subsets. Repertoires with fewer than 30,000 or more than 120,000 public chains, plus five repertoires with anomalous nucleotide sharing, were excluded from co-occurrence clustering. TCRdb retrieved this table from immuneACCESS and kept in-frame rearrangements only. Not all clones are present; in checked studies, unresolved V genes account for under half, and no reason is known for the remainder. The V and J calls and clone size are taken from that table; D and trimming were inferred from the DNA. For this sample the table gives approximately 130,000 clones, of which 60% to 85% were detected only once. The leading ten clones occupy 3.4% of the sample.

Comments on this clone: This receptor's antigen is unknown. Qualities for individual bases were not recorded, and no much larger clone is one base off.

This clonotype was sampled from a man aged 30 to 45 in good health and CMV-seronegative. Sequencing was done on a sample of PBMCs. This sequence uses TRBV5-6 and TRBJ2-7; a tentative D call is TRBD1 (5 bases match). The DNA sequence is as follows: TGTGCCAGCAGCTGGACCAGGGCCTACGAGCAGTACTTC. Its coded protein is CASSWTRAYEQYF.